This record concerns one T cell receptor beta chain sequence. This record belongs to a study of T-cell reconstitution after alpha-beta-depleted transplantation in children. V was trimmed by 0 bases and J by 0 bases, leaving 9 bases between them. Germline CDR1 is MGHRA and CDR2 is YSYEKL. This CDR3 has 15 amino acids. TCRbeta library preparation incorporated unique molecular identifiers. One entry per CDR3 protein results from TCRdb running MiXCR on the PCR reads. The data contain approximately 210,000 distinct CDR3 sequences, more than 14% of them seen just once; the ten biggest clones take up roughly an eighth.

The chain is built from TRBV4-1 and TRBJ2-7, with D possibly matching TRBD1 (5 bases). This specimen consisted of PBMCs from the stem cell graft donor, obtained from the stem cell graft. This receptor was obtained from a human donor who donated a stem cell graft to a child with acute lymphoblastic leukemia. DNA of the CDR3: TGCGCCAGCAGCCAAGACCACAGGAGCTCCTACGAGCAGTACTTC. Translation gives CASSQDHRSSYEQYF.